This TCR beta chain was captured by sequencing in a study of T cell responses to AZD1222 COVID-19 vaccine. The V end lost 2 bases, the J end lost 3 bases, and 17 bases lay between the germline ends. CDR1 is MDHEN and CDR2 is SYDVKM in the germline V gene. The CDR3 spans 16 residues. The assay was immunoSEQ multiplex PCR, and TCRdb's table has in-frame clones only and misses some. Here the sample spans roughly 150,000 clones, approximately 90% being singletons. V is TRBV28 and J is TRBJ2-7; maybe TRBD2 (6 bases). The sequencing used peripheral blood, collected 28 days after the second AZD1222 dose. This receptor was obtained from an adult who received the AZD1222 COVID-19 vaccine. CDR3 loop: CASSLGSGDGDYEQYF. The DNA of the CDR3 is TGTGCCAGCAGTTTAGGGTCGGGAGACGGAGACTACGAGCAGTACTTC.